The rows below give T cell receptor beta chains drawn from one sample of a study of identical twins. TCRdb reprocessed the 5' RACE reads with MiXCR, giving one entry per CDR3 protein. The sample lists fewer than 800,000 distinct CDR3 sequences, about 7% occurring once. These records were also assigned to another study, of yellow fever vaccine responses in identical twins.

Sequenced: PBMCs. Every receptor here comes from a woman aged 18-29 years in good health. CDR3s include the opening cysteine and the closing phenylalanine or tryptophan. The order of the fields is D gene, V gene, clone size, J gene, CDR3 protein, CDR3 DNA. D genes are given only for firm matches. Clone size is not always given. Where it is, it says once, few, many or a class for expanded clones.

D: NA; V: TRBV5-1; size: NA; J: TRBJ1-2; CDR3: CASSLRDTNYGYTF; DNA: TGCGCCAGCAGCTTACGGGACACCAACTATGGCTACACCTTC
D: TRBD2; V: TRBV2; size: few; J: TRBJ2-3; CDR3: CASSEGLAGDTDTQYF; DNA: TGTGCCAGCAGTGAAGGACTAGCGGGGGACACAGATACGCAGTATTTT
D: TRBD1; V: TRBV20-1; size: many; J: TRBJ2-7; CDR3: CSARGQSREQYF; DNA: TGCAGTGCTAGGGGACAGTCTCGGGAGCAGTACTTC
D: TRBD1; V: TRBV25-1; size: NA; J: TRBJ2-2; CDR3: CASSGDRAPNTGELFF; DNA: TGTGCCAGCAGTGGGGACAGGGCTCCGAACACCGGGGAGCTGTTTTTT
D: NA; V: TRBV7-2; size: many; J: TRBJ1-1; CDR3: CASSLASGVMNTEAFF; DNA: TGTGCCAGCAGCTTAGCCTCCGGGGTAATGAACACTGAAGCTTTCTTT
D: TRBD1; V: TRBV2; size: few; J: TRBJ2-3; CDR3: CASSEDRGPSTDTQYF; DNA: TGTGCCAGCAGTGAAGACAGGGGTCCTAGCACAGATACGCAGTATTTT
D: NA; V: TRBV27; size: few; J: TRBJ1-5; CDR3: CASSQAQYSNQPQHF; DNA: TGTGCCAGCAGTCAGGCCCAATATAGCAATCAGCCCCAGCATTTT
D: TRBD1; V: TRBV20-1; size: many; J: TRBJ1-1; CDR3: CSASATGGNTEAFF; DNA: TGCAGTGCTAGTGCGACAGGGGGAAACACTGAAGCTTTCTTT
D: NA; V: TRBV4-1; size: NA; J: TRBJ1-4; CDR3: CASSAREEGEKLFF; DNA: TGCGCCAGCAGCGCCAGGGAGGAGGGTGAAAAACTGTTTTTT
D: TRBD1; V: TRBV29-1; size: few; J: TRBJ1-1; CDR3: CSVATARTGNEAFF; DNA: TGCAGCGTTGCTACCGCGCGGACAGGGAACGAAGCTTTCTTT
D: NA; V: TRBV20-1; size: NA; J: TRBJ2-5; CDR3: CSAPGRVQETQYF; DNA: TGCAGTGCTCCGGGACGGGTTCAAGAGACCCAGTACTTC
D: NA; V: TRBV5-4; size: NA; J: TRBJ2-5; CDR3: CASSPGLSETQYF; DNA: TGTGCCAGCAGCCCTGGGCTGAGCGAGACCCAGTACTTC
D: TRBD2; V: TRBV5-1; size: NA; J: TRBJ2-5; CDR3: CASRLAGSQETQYF; DNA: TGCGCCAGCCGACTAGCGGGAAGCCAAGAGACCCAGTACTTC
D: TRBD2; V: TRBV12-3/TRBV12-4; size: few; J: TRBJ2-1; CDR3: CASLRGLAGGYEQFF; DNA: TGTGCCAGCCTAAGGGGGCTAGCGGGGGGGTATGAGCAGTTCTTC
D: TRBD2; V: TRBV20-1; size: few; J: TRBJ2-1; CDR3: CSAQGMVAGLVSYNEQFF; DNA: TGCAGTGCTCAGGGAATGGTAGCGGGACTCGTCTCCTACAATGAGCAGTTCTTC
D: TRBD1; V: TRBV4-2; size: NA; J: TRBJ1-1; CDR3: CASSQLALWTGERFGNTEAFF; DNA: TGTGCCAGCAGCCAGCTCGCCTTATGGACAGGGGAGCGATTTGGGAACACTGAAGCTTTCTTT
D: NA; V: TRBV19; size: few; J: TRBJ2-3; CDR3: CASTEGIGSTDTQYF; DNA: TGTGCCAGTACAGAGGGGATAGGAAGCACAGATACGCAGTATTTT
D: NA; V: TRBV20-1; size: many; J: TRBJ2-3; CDR3: CSARDLTDTQYF; DNA: TGCAGTGCTAGAGATCTCACAGATACGCAGTATTTT
D: NA; V: TRBV27; size: many; J: TRBJ2-1; CDR3: CASSLSEYNEQFF; DNA: TGTGCCAGCAGTTTATCAGAATACAATGAGCAGTTCTTC
D: NA; V: TRBV12-3/TRBV12-4; size: NA; J: TRBJ1-5; CDR3: CDSSFQVANQPQHF; DNA: TGTGACAGCAGTTTTCAGGTGGCCAATCAGCCCCAGCATTTT
D: NA; V: TRBV4-2; size: few; J: TRBJ2-1; CDR3: CASSPDPGVYNEQFF; DNA: TGTGCCAGCAGCCCCGATCCGGGGGTCTACAATGAGCAGTTCTTC
D: NA; V: TRBV6-5; size: many; J: TRBJ2-4; CDR3: CASSYSMKGGKNIQYF; DNA: TGTGCCAGCAGTTACTCGATGAAGGGAGGCAAAAACATTCAGTACTTC
D: TRBD1; V: TRBV5-1; size: few; J: TRBJ2-7; CDR3: CASSQGQAQSYEQYF; DNA: TGCGCCAGCAGCCAGGGACAGGCACAGTCCTACGAGCAGTACTTC
D: TRBD1; V: TRBV6-1; size: few; J: TRBJ2-2; CDR3: CASSRTGRTNTGELFF; DNA: TGTGCCAGCAGTCGGACAGGGAGAACGAACACCGGGGAGCTGTTTTTT
D: TRBD2; V: TRBV3-1; size: NA; J: TRBJ2-1; CDR3: CASSQTTSGRVGEQFF; DNA: TGTGCCAGCAGCCAGACGACTAGCGGGAGGGTAGGTGAGCAGTTCTTC
D: NA; V: TRBV19; size: few; J: TRBJ2-2; CDR3: CASSGGYTGELFF; DNA: TGTGCCAGTTCTGGGGGGTACACCGGGGAGCTGTTTTTT
D: NA; V: TRBV29-1; size: NA; J: TRBJ1-1; CDR3: CSVQGRGVTEAFF; DNA: TGCAGCGTTCAAGGACGGGGGGTCACTGAAGCTTTCTTT
D: TRBD1; V: TRBV12-3/TRBV12-4; size: NA; J: TRBJ1-2; CDR3: CASGTGRGHGYTF; DNA: TGTGCCAGCGGGACAGGGAGAGGGCATGGCTACACCTTC
D: NA; V: TRBV12-3/TRBV12-4; size: many; J: TRBJ1-5; CDR3: CASSFGGAHQPQHF; DNA: TGTGCCAGCAGTTTCGGAGGGGCTCATCAGCCCCAGCATTTT
D: NA; V: TRBV5-5; size: NA; J: TRBJ2-2; CDR3: CASSLNFNGELFF; DNA: TGTGCCAGCAGCTTGAACTTCAACGGGGAGCTGTTTTTT
D: NA; V: TRBV6-5; size: NA; J: TRBJ1-1; CDR3: CASSYSTSNTEAFF; DNA: TGTGCCAGCAGTTACTCGACATCGAACACTGAAGCTTTCTTT
D: NA; V: TRBV10-3; size: many; J: TRBJ1-2; CDR3: CAISGTANYGYTF; DNA: TGTGCCATCAGTGGGACAGCTAACTATGGCTACACCTTC
D: TRBD1; V: TRBV12-3/TRBV12-4; size: once; J: TRBJ1-1; CDR3: CASSPGTALGGTEAFF; DNA: TGTGCCAGCAGTCCAGGGACAGCGCTGGGGGGGACTGAAGCTTTCTTT
D: NA; V: TRBV2; size: NA; J: TRBJ1-1; CDR3: CASSGTTGNTEAFF; DNA: TGTGCCAGCAGTGGTACGACAGGTAACACTGAAGCTTTCTTT
D: NA; V: TRBV28; size: many; J: TRBJ2-7; CDR3: CASSTDPYEQYF; DNA: TGTGCCAGCAGTACAGACCCCTACGAGCAGTACTTC
D: NA; V: TRBV28; size: NA; J: TRBJ2-1; CDR3: CASSLSWVGNEQFF; DNA: TGTGCCAGCAGTTTGAGTTGGGTGGGGAATGAGCAGTTCTTC
D: TRBD2; V: TRBV7-2; size: many; J: TRBJ2-1; CDR3: CASSSLAGAFYNEQFF; DNA: TGTGCCAGCAGCTCACTAGCGGGGGCCTTTTACAATGAGCAGTTCTTC
D: NA; V: TRBV5-1; size: many; J: TRBJ1-1; CDR3: CASSLEGGSYLFEAFF; DNA: TGCGCCAGCAGCTTGGAAGGGGGATCTTATCTCTTTGAAGCTTTCTTT
D: NA; V: TRBV4-1; size: NA; J: TRBJ2-2; CDR3: CASSQGEGITGELFF; DNA: TGCGCCAGCAGCCAAGGAGAGGGGATCACCGGGGAGCTGTTTTTT
D: NA; V: TRBV3-1; size: many; J: TRBJ2-1; CDR3: CASSQGLLTRGVEQFF; DNA: TGTGCCAGCAGCCAAGGGCTTCTCACTCGGGGTGTTGAGCAGTTCTTC
D: TRBD2; V: TRBV4-1; size: few; J: TRBJ2-1; CDR3: CASSQENGRGRAVNEQFF; DNA: TGCGCCAGCAGCCAAGAGAATGGGAGAGGGAGGGCGGTTAATGAGCAGTTCTTC
D: NA; V: TRBV5-1; size: many; J: TRBJ2-3; CDR3: CASSLRTTDTQYF; DNA: TGCGCCAGCAGCTTGCGCACGACAGATACGCAGTATTTT
D: NA; V: TRBV11-1; size: many; J: TRBJ2-1; CDR3: CASKALTSSYNEQFF; DNA: TGTGCCAGCAAAGCTTTAACCAGCTCCTACAATGAGCAGTTCTTC
D: NA; V: TRBV4-2; size: NA; J: TRBJ2-1; CDR3: CASSQDLHEQFF; DNA: TGTGCCAGCAGCCAAGATTTGCATGAGCAGTTCTTC
D: NA; V: TRBV20-1; size: NA; J: TRBJ2-2; CDR3: CSAQGPTNTGELFF; DNA: TGCAGTGCCCAGGGTCCGACGAACACCGGGGAGCTGTTTTTT
D: NA; V: TRBV10-3; size: few; J: TRBJ2-7; CDR3: CAISESTMEQYF; DNA: TGTGCCATCAGTGAGTCGACGATGGAGCAGTACTTC
D: TRBD2; V: TRBV4-1; size: NA; J: TRBJ2-7; CDR3: CASSPTLAGGRGEQYF; DNA: TGCGCCAGCAGCCCTACCTTAGCGGGAGGGCGAGGCGAGCAGTACTTC